The 14 T cell receptor beta chains below were found in one sample sequenced in a study of blood T cell repertoires in COVID-19. Assay used: immunoSEQ multiplex PCR; TCRdb lists only in-frame clones, some missing. The sample yields 130,000 to 150,000 clones, 70% to 80% seen once. The specimen was peripheral blood. The origin of the receptors is a woman in her sixties or seventies with COVID-19, enrolled during active disease.

This clone was counted a single time. CDR3 sequence: CATNRRGYYGYTF. CDR3 coding DNA: TGTGCCACCAATCGGCGGGGGTACTATGGCTACACCTTC. The rearrangement uses TRBV5-6 and TRBJ1-2; weak D call: TRBD1 (5 bases). CDR1 SGHDT and CDR2 YYEEEE come from the germline V gene. This CDR3 is built from 13 residues. Trimming pared 9 bases from V and 3 bases from J, leaving 15 bases between.

The chain is built from TRBV10-3 and TRBJ1-4; 9 nucleotides line up with TRBD1. The CDR3 extends over 16 amino acids. The germline V gene encodes CDR1 ENHRY and CDR2 SYGVKD. Trimming cost V 3 bases and J 8 bases; bases outside gene matches: 10. The CDR3 DNA reads TGTGCCATCAGTGATTTACCGGGACAGGGAGGGGAAAAACTGTTTTTT. It is translated as CAISDLPGQGGEKLFF.

The chain is built from TRBV14 and TRBJ1-2, with D perhaps TRBD1 (5 bases). The germline V gene encodes CDR1 SGHDN and CDR2 FVKESK. Trimming took off 2 bases at V and 1 base at J, with 17 bases between the two ends. The CDR3 extends over 17 amino acids. CDR3: CASSQRAPGHLNYGYTF. CDR3 DNA: TGTGCCAGCAGCCAACGCGCACCCGGACACCTTAACTATGGCTACACCTTC. Full variable domain (rest looked up from reference TRBV14 and TRBJ1-2): EAGVTQFPSHSVIEKGQTVTLRCDPISGHDNLYWYRRVMGKEIKFLLHFVKESKQDESGMPNNRFLAERTGGTYSTLKVQPAELEDSGVYFCASSQRAPGHLNYGYTFGSGTRLTVV.

The genes are TRBV27 and TRBJ1-3; unclear D gene. Trimming left V 5 bases short and J 4 bases short, with 9 bases between. The CDR3 length is 13 residues. Germline values: CDR1 MNHEY, CDR2 SMNVEV (reference sequence). CDR3 protein: CASSAPGGNTIYF. The CDR3 nucleotides read TGTGCCAGCAGTGCCCCGGGGGGAAACACCATATATTTT.

In DNA, the CDR3 is TGTGCCTGGAGTATTAGCGGGGGGTCTCGGACCCAGTACTTC. It specifies CAWSISGGSRTQYF. V usage is TRBV30 and J usage is TRBJ2-5, with TRBD2 matching over 10 bases. The CDR3 loop spans 14 amino acids. With V trimmed by 2 bases and J by 7 bases, 7 bases remained unmatched. CDR1 is GTSNPN and CDR2 is SVGIG in the germline V gene (reference sequence).

In this sample, this clone turned up many times. This sequence joins TRBV2 and TRBJ1-1; tentatively, D is TRBD1 (6 bases). The ends were cut back, 4 bases at V and 6 bases at J, with 6 bases in the middle. The CDR3 loop spans 11 amino acids. Germline loops: CDR1 SNHLY, CDR2 FYNNEI. The CDR3 is CASSGTAEAFF. CDR3 bases: TGTGCCAGCAGTGGGACAGCTGAAGCTTTCTTT.

This clone was recorded a few times. This chain links TRBV7-9 with TRBJ2-2, with TRBD2 matching 11 bases. Trimming at V came to 10 bases and at J to 6 bases, leaving 7 bases not matched to a gene. Germline V gene lookup returns CDR1 SEHNR and CDR2 FQNEAQ (reference sequence). The CDR3 covers 14 residues. The CDR3 sequence is CATDGGLAAGELFF. The CDR3 bases are TGTGCCACCGACGGGGGACTAGCGGCCGGGGAGCTGTTTTTT.

The V call is TRBV5-1, the J call TRBJ1-4, with a tentative D call TRBD1 (5 bases). Deletions cut 0 bases from V and 8 bases from J, with 14 bases between. Germline V gene data show CDR1 as SGHRS and CDR2 as YFSETQ. The CDR3 sequence is 15 residues long. CDR3 amino acids: CASSLGALGAEKLFF. The CDR3 DNA follows: TGCGCCAGCAGCTTGGGCGCCTTAGGGGCCGAAAAACTGTTTTTT.

The chain carries TRBV6-2 or TRBV6-3 and TRBJ2-7; the D gene is possibly TRBD1 (6 bases). CDR3 length: 14 residues. In germline, CDR1 is MNHEY, CDR2 SVGEGT. The V end lost 6 bases, the J end lost 3 bases, and 15 bases lay between the germline ends. This CDR3 is CASSETGKRYEQYF. The DNA for the CDR3 is TGTGCCAGCAGCGAAACAGGGAAGCGCTACGAGCAGTACTTC.

This clone appeared a single time. The chain has TRBV27 and TRBJ2-5, with 7 bases lining up with TRBD2. The germline V gene encodes CDR1 MNHEY and CDR2 SMNVEV (reference sequence). This CDR3 contains 14 residues. Trimming at V came to 2 bases and at J to 5 bases, leaving 5 bases not matched to a gene. The CDR3 DNA is TGTGCCAGCAGTTTAGGCGGGGGAGGGGAGACCCAGTACTTC. This translates into CASSLGGGGETQYF.

The chain is built from TRBV24-1 and TRBJ1-2, with D unclear. Germline CDR1 reads KGHDR; CDR2 reads SFDVKD. Trimming shortened V by 1 base and J by 8 bases, and 13 bases separated the two germline ends. The CDR3 contains 14 residues. As DNA, the CDR3 is TGTGCCACCAGTGATTTCCCGGAGTTCGGCGGCTACACCTTC. As protein: CATSDFPEFGGYTF.

As DNA, the CDR3 is TGTGCCAGCAGCTTAGGGGCAGGGTCGGATTCTCGCACTGAAGCTTTCTTT. Protein: CASSLGAGSDSRTEAFF. The chain uses TRBV7-3 and TRBJ1-1; weak D call: TRBD1 (5 bases). V lost 2 bases and J lost 4, with 20 bases in between. The CDR3 has 17 residues. The germline gives CDR1 SGHTA, CDR2 FQGTGA.

This rearrangement joins TRBV15 to TRBJ1-2, with 9 bases identical to TRBD1. V trimming: 4 bases; J trimming: 3 bases; junction bases outside the gene matches: 9. Germline V gene data show CDR1 as LNHNV and CDR2 as YYDKDF (reference sequence). The CDR3 has 16 residues. This CDR3 reads CATSMGTGSAYYGYTF. CDR3 in DNA: TGTGCCACCAGCATGGGGACAGGGAGCGCCTACTATGGCTACACCTTC. The variable domain in full, with the rest retrieved from reference TRBV15 and TRBJ1-2, is DAMVIQNPRYQVTQFGKPVTLSCSQTLNHNVMYWYQQKSSQAPKLLFHYYDKDFNNEADTPDNFQSRRPNTSFCFLDIRSPGLGDTAMYLCATSMGTGSAYYGYTFGSGTRLTVV.

This chain joins TRBV29-1 and TRBJ2-5; 7 positions agree with TRBD2. The V gene's germline CDR1 is SQVTM and CDR2 ANQGSEA. CDR3 size: 13 residues. The V gene end was trimmed by 2 bases and the J gene end by 9 bases; junction bases not matched to a gene: 9. The CDR3 coding sequence is TGCAGCGTTGAACTCGGCGGGGGTGGGGCCCAGTACTTC. The encoded protein is CSVELGGGGAQYF.